This T cell receptor (beta chain) emerged from a study of read filtering for tumor transcriptome and immune sequencing. Overall study: Among patients, some 17 were male and approximately 15 female, aged roughly 45 to 80 (mean about 69).

V lost 2 bases to trimming and J lost 4 bases, with 11 bases between them. Germline V gives CDR1 LGHDT, CDR2 YNNKEL (reference sequence). This CDR3 is 15 amino acids long. From roughly 390 ng of RNA, a library with molecular barcoded alpha/delta and beta/gamma adaptors was made. TCRdb independently ran MiXCR on the reads; one entry per CDR3 protein. The sample includes approximately 90,000 distinct CDR3 sequences, around a fifth seen only once; the top ten take over 10%. Specimen: a population of CD138-negative cells sorted from bone marrow. The origin of this receptor is a donor over 35 with multiple myeloma. The chain is built from TRBV3-1 and TRBJ2-2, with a possible D match to TRBD2 (6 bases). DNA of the CDR3: TGTGCCAGCAGCCAAACCCCCGGGGGCACCGGGGAGCTGTTTTTT. It yields the protein CASSQTPGGTGELFF.